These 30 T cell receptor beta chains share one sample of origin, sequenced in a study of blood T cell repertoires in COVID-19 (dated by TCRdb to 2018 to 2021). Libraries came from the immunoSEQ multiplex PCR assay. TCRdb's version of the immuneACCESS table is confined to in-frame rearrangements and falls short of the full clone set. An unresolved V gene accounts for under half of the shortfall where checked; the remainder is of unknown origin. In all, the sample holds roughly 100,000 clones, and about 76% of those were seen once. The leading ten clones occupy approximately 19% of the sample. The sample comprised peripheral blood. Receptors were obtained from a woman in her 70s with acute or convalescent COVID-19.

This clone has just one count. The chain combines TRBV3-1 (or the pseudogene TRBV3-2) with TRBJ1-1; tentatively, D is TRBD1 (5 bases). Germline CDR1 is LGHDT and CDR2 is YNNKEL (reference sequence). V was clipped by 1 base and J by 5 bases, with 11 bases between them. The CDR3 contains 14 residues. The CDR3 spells CASSQGWEGTEAFF. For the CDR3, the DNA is TGTGCCAGCAGCCAAGGGTGGGAGGGGACTGAAGCTTTCTTT.

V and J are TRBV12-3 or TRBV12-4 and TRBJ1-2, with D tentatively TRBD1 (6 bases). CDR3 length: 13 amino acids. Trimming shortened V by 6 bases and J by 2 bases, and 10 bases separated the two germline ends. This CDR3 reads CASSRQANYGYTF. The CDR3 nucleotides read TGTGCCAGCAGCCGACAGGCAAACTATGGCTACACCTTC.

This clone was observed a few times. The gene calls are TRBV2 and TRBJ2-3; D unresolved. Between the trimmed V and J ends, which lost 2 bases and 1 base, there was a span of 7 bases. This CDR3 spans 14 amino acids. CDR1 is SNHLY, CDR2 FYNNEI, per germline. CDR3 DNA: TGTGCCAGCAGTGAAATTAGTCGCACAGATACGCAGTATTTT. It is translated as CASSEISRTDTQYF.

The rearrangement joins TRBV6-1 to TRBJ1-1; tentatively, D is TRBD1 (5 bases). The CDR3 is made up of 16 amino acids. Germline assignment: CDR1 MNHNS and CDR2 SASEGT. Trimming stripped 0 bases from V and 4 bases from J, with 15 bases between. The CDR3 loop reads CASSEARRGRTTEAFF. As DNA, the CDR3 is TGTGCCAGCAGTGAAGCCCGAAGGGGCAGGACCACTGAAGCTTTCTTT.

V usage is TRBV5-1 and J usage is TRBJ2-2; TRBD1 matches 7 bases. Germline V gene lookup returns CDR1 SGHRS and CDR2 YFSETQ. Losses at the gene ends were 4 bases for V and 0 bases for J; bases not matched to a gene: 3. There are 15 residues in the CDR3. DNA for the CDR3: TGCGCCAGCAGCCTAGACAGGGCGAACACCGGGGAGCTGTTTTTT. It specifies CASSLDRANTGELFF.

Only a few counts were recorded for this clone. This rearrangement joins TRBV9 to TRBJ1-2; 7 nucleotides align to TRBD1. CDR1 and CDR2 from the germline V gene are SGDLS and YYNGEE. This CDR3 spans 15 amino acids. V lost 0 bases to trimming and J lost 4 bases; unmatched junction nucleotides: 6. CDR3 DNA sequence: TGTGCCAGCAGCGTAGAGGGGGACAGCCGCTATGGCTACACCTTC. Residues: CASSVEGDSRYGYTF.

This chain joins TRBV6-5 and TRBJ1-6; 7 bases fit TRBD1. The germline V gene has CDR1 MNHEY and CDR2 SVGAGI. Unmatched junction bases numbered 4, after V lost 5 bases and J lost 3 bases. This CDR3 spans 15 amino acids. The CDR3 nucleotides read TGTGCCAGCAGTCCGGGACAGATCTATAATTCACCCCTCCACTTT. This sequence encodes CASSPGQIYNSPLHF.

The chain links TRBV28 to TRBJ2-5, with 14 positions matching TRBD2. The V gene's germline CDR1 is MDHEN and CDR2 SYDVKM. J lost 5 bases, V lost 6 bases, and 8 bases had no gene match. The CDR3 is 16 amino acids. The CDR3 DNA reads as TGTGCCAGCAGGGAGACTAGCGGGGGGGCCCGGGAGACCCAGTACTTC. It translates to CASRETSGGARETQYF.

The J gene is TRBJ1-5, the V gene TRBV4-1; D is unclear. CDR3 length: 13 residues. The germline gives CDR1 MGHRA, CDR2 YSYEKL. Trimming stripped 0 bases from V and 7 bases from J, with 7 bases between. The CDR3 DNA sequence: TGCGCCAGCAGCCAAGATCGTGAGCAGCCCCAGCATTTT. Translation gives CASSQDREQPQHF.

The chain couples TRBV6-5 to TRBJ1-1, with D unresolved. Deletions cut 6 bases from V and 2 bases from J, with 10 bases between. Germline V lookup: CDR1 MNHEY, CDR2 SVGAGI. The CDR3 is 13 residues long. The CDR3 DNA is TGTGCCAGCAGGGCGGGCCTAAACACTGAAGCTTTCTTT. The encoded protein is CASRAGLNTEAFF.

The CDR3 loop is CATSRGGDGGNTEAFF. In DNA form, the CDR3 reads TGTGCCACCAGCAGAGGCGGGGACGGGGGGAACACTGAAGCTTTCTTT. The gene calls are TRBV15 and TRBJ1-1; a weak D match, TRBD1 (5 bases). Germline V CDR1 and CDR2: LNHNV, YYDKDF (reference sequence). The CDR3 sequence is 16 residues long. V was trimmed by 1 base and J by 1 base, leaving 13 bases between them. Together with reference TRBV15 and TRBJ1-1, the CDR3 gives the full variable domain: DAMVIQNPRYQVTQFGKPVTLSCSQTLNHNVMYWYQQKSSQAPKLLFHYYDKDFNNEADTPDNFQSRRPNTSFCFLDIRSPGLGDTAMYLCATSRGGDGGNTEAFFGQGTRLTVV.

CDR3 bases: TGTGCCAGTAGTCCGAAAGGCGGCAGGGGTAGTGAAAAACTGTTTTTT. This translates into CASSPKGGRGSEKLFF. The chain employs TRBV19 and TRBJ1-4; tentative D call: TRBD1 (6 bases). CDR3 length: 16 residues. Germline CDR1 LNHDA, CDR2 SQIVND (reference sequence). Trimming took off 5 bases at V and 7 bases at J, with 20 bases between the two ends. The full variable domain, rest sourced from reference TRBV19 and TRBJ1-4, is DGGITQSPKYLFRKEGQNVTLSCEQNLNHDAMYWYRQDPGQGLRLIYYSQIVNDFQKGDIAEGYSVSREKKESFPLTVTSAQKNPTAFYLCASSPKGGRGSEKLFFGSGTQLSVL.

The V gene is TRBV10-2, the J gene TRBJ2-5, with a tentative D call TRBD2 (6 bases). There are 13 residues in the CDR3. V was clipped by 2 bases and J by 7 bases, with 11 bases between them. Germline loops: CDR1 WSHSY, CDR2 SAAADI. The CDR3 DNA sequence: TGCGCCAGCAGTGAGCCGGGAGCTGGGACCCAGTACTTC. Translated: CASSEPGAGTQYF.

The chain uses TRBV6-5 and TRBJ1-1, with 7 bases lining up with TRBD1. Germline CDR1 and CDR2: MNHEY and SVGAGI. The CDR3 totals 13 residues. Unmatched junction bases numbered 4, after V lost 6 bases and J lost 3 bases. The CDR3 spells CASSADRDTEAFF. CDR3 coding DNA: TGTGCCAGCAGCGCCGACAGGGACACTGAAGCTTTCTTT.

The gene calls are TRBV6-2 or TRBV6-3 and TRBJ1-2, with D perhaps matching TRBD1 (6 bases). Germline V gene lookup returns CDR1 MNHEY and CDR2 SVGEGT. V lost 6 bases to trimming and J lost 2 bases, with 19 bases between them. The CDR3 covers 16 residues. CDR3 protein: CASSRIQGTENYGYTF. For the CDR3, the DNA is TGTGCCAGCAGCCGAATACAGGGAACGGAGAACTATGGCTACACCTTC.

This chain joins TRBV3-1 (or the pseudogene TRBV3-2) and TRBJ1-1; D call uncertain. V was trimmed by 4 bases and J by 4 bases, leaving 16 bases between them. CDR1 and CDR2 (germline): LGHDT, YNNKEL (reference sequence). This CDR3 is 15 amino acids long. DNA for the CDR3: TGTGCCAGCAGCCCGGAGAGGGTGCTTGGCACTGAAGCTTTCTTT. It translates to CASSPERVLGTEAFF.

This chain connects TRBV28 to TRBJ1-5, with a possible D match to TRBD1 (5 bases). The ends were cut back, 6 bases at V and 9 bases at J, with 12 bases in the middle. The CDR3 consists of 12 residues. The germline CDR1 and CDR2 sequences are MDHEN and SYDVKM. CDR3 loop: CASRSGLAPQHF. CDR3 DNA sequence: TGTGCCAGCAGATCAGGGCTGGCGCCCCAGCATTTT.

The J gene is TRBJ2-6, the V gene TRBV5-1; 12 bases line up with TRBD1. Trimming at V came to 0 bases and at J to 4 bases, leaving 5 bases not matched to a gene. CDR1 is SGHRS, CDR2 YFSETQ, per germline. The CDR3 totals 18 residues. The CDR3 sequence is CASSLEGQGAPGANVLTF. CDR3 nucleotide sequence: TGCGCCAGCAGCTTGGAGGGACAGGGGGCACCCGGGGCCAACGTCCTGACTTTC.

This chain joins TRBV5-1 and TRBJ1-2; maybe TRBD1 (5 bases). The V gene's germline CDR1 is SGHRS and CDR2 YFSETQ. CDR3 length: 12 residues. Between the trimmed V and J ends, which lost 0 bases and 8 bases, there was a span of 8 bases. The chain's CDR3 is CASSLDRTGYTF. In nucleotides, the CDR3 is TGCGCCAGCAGCTTGGACAGGACCGGCTACACCTTC.

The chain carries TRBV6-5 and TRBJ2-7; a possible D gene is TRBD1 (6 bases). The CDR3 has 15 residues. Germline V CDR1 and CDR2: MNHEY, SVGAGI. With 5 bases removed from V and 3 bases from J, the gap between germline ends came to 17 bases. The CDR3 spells CASSMGPYRDYEQYF. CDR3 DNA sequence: TGTGCCAGCAGTATGGGCCCGTACAGGGACTACGAGCAGTACTTC.

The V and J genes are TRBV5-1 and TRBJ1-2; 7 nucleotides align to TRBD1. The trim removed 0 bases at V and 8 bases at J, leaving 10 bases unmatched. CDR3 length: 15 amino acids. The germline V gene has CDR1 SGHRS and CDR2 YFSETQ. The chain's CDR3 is CASSLAPGQAWGYTF. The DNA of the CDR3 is TGCGCCAGCAGCTTGGCCCCAGGACAGGCATGGGGCTACACCTTC.

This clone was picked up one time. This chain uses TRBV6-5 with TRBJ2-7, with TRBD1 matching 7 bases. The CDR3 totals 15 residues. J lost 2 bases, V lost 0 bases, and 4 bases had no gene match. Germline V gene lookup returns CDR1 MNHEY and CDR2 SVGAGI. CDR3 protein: CASSYSNTGAYEQYF. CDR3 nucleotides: TGTGCCAGCAGTTACTCGAATACAGGGGCCTACGAGCAGTACTTC.

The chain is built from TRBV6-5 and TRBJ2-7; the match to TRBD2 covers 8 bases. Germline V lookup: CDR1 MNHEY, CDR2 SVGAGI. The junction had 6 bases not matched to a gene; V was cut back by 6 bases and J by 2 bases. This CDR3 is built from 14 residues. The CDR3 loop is CASRVAGGPYEQYF. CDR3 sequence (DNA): TGTGCCAGCAGGGTCGCGGGGGGCCCCTACGAGCAGTACTTC.

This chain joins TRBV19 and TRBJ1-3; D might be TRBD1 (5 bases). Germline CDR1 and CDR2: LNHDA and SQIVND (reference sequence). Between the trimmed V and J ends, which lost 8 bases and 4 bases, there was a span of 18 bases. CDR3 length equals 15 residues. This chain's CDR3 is CASLSGRAEGNTIYF. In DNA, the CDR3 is TGTGCCAGTCTTTCAGGGCGCGCAGAAGGAAACACCATATATTTT. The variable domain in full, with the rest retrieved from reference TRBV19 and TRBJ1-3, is DGGITQSPKYLFRKEGQNVTLSCEQNLNHDAMYWYRQDPGQGLRLIYYSQIVNDFQKGDIAEGYSVSREKKESFPLTVTSAQKNPTAFYLCASLSGRAEGNTIYFGEGSWLTVV.

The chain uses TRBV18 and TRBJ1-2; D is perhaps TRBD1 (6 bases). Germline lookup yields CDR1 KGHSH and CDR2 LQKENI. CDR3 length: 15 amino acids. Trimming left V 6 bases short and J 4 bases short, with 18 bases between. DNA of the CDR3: TGTGCCAGCTCGGAGGAGACAGGTCAGGGCTATGGCTACACCTTC. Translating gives CASSEETGQGYGYTF.

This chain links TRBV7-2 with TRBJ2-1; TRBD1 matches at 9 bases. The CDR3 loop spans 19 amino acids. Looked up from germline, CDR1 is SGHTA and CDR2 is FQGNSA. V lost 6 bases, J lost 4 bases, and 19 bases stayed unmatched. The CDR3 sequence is CASRSGQGGQWGQYNEQFF. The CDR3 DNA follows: TGTGCCAGCAGATCGGGACAGGGCGGACAGTGGGGCCAATACAATGAGCAGTTCTTC. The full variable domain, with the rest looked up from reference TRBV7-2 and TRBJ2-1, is GAGVSQSPSNKVTEKGKDVELRCDPISGHTALYWYRQSLGQGLEFLIYFQGNSAPDKSGLPSDRFSAERTGGSVSTLTIQRTQQEDSAVYLCASRSGQGGQWGQYNEQFFGPGTRLTVL.

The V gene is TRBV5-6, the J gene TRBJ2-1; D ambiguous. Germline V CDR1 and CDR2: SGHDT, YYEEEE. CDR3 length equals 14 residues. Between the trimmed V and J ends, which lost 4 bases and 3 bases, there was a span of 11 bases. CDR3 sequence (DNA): TGTGCCAGCAGCCCTCAGACGGGCTACAATGAGCAGTTCTTC. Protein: CASSPQTGYNEQFF.

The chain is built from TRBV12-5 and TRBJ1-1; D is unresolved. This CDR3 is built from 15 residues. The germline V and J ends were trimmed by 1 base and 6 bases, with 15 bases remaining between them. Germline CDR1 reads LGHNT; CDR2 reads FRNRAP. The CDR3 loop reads CASGLASWTWSEAFF. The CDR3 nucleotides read TGTGCTAGTGGTTTGGCCTCCTGGACTTGGTCTGAAGCTTTCTTT.

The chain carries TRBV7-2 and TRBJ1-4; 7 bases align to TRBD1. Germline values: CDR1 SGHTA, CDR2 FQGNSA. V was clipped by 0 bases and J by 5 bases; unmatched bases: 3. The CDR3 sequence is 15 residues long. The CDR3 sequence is CASSLAGQTNEKLFF. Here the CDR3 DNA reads TGTGCCAGCAGCTTAGCGGGACAGACCAATGAAAAACTGTTTTTT.

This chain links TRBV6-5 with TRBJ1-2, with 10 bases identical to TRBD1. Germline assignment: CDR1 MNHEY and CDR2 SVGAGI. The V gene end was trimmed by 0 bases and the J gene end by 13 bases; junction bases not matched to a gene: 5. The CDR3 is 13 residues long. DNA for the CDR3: TGTGCCAGCAGTTACTCGGACAGGGGGTCCCTCACCTTC. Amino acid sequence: CASSYSDRGSLTF.